This is a list of T cell receptor beta chains from one sample in a study of shared clonotypes between healthy human individuals. Clones were sequenced by immunoSEQ multiplex PCR, and TCRdb holds only the in-frame ones, with some missing. The sample has about 2 million clones; 85% to 95% are singletons. The sequenced material came from naive CD4+ T cells sorted from blood. These receptors originate from a man aged 18 to 29 in good health. CDR3s include the opening cysteine and the closing phenylalanine or tryptophan. A D gene is named only where the DNA matches it firmly. Clone sizes are given selectively: once, few, many, or a class where the clone is expanded.

D: .; V: TRBV6-4; J: TRBJ2-5; size: .; DNA: TGTGCCAGGCCCTCCCGGGGTCAAGAGACCCAGTACTTC; CDR3: CARPSRGQETQYF
D: TRBD2; V: TRBV29-1; J: TRBJ2-1; size: .; DNA: TGCAGCGTTCTTGGACCCGGGGGGACTCCTGAGCAGTTCTTC; CDR3: CSVLGPGGTPEQFF
D: .; V: TRBV7-9; J: TRBJ2-2; size: .; DNA: TGTGCCAGCAGCCAAAGGCGCCGGACGGATAACACCGGGGAGCTGTTTTTT; CDR3: CASSQRRRTDNTGELFF
D: .; V: TRBV5-1; J: TRBJ1-2; size: few; DNA: TGCGCCAGCAGCTTGGACGCGACGGGGCAAGGCTACACCTTC; CDR3: CASSLDATGQGYTF
D: .; V: TRBV9; J: TRBJ1-1; size: .; DNA: TGTGCCAGCAGCGTACGGGGAAACCCGAACACTGAAGCTTTCTTT; CDR3: CASSVRGNPNTEAFF
D: .; V: TRBV5-1; J: TRBJ2-5; size: .; DNA: TGCGCCAGCAGCTTGGGTCCATTCGAGGGAACCGAGACCCAGTACTTC; CDR3: CASSLGPFEGTETQYF
D: .; V: TRBV18; J: TRBJ1-6; size: .; DNA: TGTGCCAGCTCACCGACCCAGGGGTCACCCCTCCACTTT; CDR3: CASSPTQGSPLHF
D: TRBD1; V: TRBV18; J: TRBJ2-7; size: .; DNA: TGTGCCAGCTCAACGACAGGGGGGAGCTCCTACGAGCAGTACTTC; CDR3: CASSTTGGSSYEQYF
D: .; V: TRBV7-2; J: TRBJ2-7; size: .; DNA: TGTGCCAGCAGCTTAAATTTGGGAGTCCCGTCCGAGCAGTACTTC; CDR3: CASSLNLGVPSEQYF
D: TRBD1; V: TRBV9; J: TRBJ1-2; size: .; DNA: TGTGCCAGCAGCGTAGACAGGGGCGGCTACACCTTC; CDR3: CASSVDRGGYTF
D: TRBD1; V: TRBV28; J: TRBJ1-2; size: .; DNA: TGTGCCAGCAGGGGAGGGGGACAGGGGATTGGCTACACCTTC; CDR3: CASRGGGQGIGYTF
D: .; V: TRBV5-4; J: TRBJ1-3; size: .; DNA: TGTGCCAGCAGGGGAGACCTCTCGGGAAACACCATATATTTT; CDR3: CASRGDLSGNTIYF
D: .; V: TRBV5-4; J: TRBJ2-3; size: .; DNA: TGTGCCAGCAGCTTGACCGGCTCAGATACGCAGTATTTT; CDR3: CASSLTGSDTQYF
D: TRBD2; V: TRBV10-3; J: TRBJ2-2; size: .; DNA: TGTGCCATCAGTGAGGGTACTAGCGGGAACACCGGGGAGCTGTTTTTT; CDR3: CAISEGTSGNTGELFF
D: .; V: TRBV6-1; J: TRBJ2-1; size: .; DNA: TGTGCCAGCAGGCTTCGCTATGAGCAGTTCTTC; CDR3: CASRLRYEQFF
D: TRBD1; V: TRBV18; J: TRBJ2-5; size: .; DNA: TGTGCCAGCTCACCAAGGACAGGGGGTCGGGAGACCCAGTACTTC; CDR3: CASSPRTGGRETQYF
D: .; V: TRBV6-5; J: TRBJ2-3; size: .; DNA: TGTGCCAGCAGTTACGATCGACAGAGGAGCACAGATACGCAGTATTTT; CDR3: CASSYDRQRSTDTQYF
D: TRBD2; V: TRBV27; J: TRBJ2-1; size: .; DNA: TGTGCCAGCAGTCCGGGACTAGCGGGGATGAACAATGAGCAGTTCTTC; CDR3: CASSPGLAGMNNEQFF
D: TRBD2; V: TRBV7-2; J: TRBJ2-3; size: .; DNA: TGTGCCAGCAGCCTTAGCGGGAGGGCCCTCTATACGCAGTATTTT; CDR3: CASSLSGRALYTQYF
D: TRBD2; V: TRBV7-6; J: TRBJ2-7; size: .; DNA: TGTGCCAGCAGTCGAAGTTACGGGACTACCTACGAGCAGTACTTC; CDR3: CASSRSYGTTYEQYF
D: .; V: TRBV7-9; J: TRBJ2-2; size: .; DNA: TGTGCCAGCAGTTCCCTCACCGGGGAGCTGTTTTTT; CDR3: CASSSLTGELFF
D: .; V: TRBV27; J: TRBJ1-6; size: .; DNA: TGTGCCAGCAGTACGACAGGCCCCTATAATTCACCCCTCCACTTT; CDR3: CASSTTGPYNSPLHF
D: TRBD2; V: TRBV18; J: TRBJ2-3; size: once; DNA: TGTGCCAGCTCACTAGCCCGGACTAGCAGAGACACAGATACGCAGTATTTT; CDR3: CASSLARTSRDTDTQYF
D: TRBD2; V: TRBV30; J: TRBJ2-3; size: once; DNA: TGTGCCTGGGGCACTAGCGGACTCAGCACAGATACGCAGTATTTT; CDR3: CAWGTSGLSTDTQYF
D: .; V: TRBV6-6; J: TRBJ2-5; size: .; DNA: TGTGCCAGCAGTTACTCGTTGGGGTTAGGGACCCAGTACTTC; CDR3: CASSYSLGLGTQYF
D: TRBD1; V: TRBV10-1; J: TRBJ1-5; size: .; DNA: TGCGCCAGCAGGGGGACAGGCCTCTATAATCAGCCCCAGCATTTT; CDR3: CASRGTGLYNQPQHF
D: TRBD2; V: TRBV7-9; J: TRBJ2-1; size: few; DNA: TGTGCCAGCAGCTTTCCTAGCGGCAATGAGCAGTTCTTC; CDR3: CASSFPSGNEQFF
D: TRBD2; V: TRBV7-2; J: TRBJ2-7; size: .; DNA: TGTGCCAGCAGCCAAGAGTTATTAGCGGGGGGAACCTACGAGCAGTACTTC; CDR3: CASSQELLAGGTYEQYF
D: TRBD2; V: TRBV28; J: TRBJ2-5; size: .; DNA: TGTGCCAGCAGTTTAGGGGGGGTAGAGACCCAGTACTTC; CDR3: CASSLGGVETQYF
D: TRBD2; V: TRBV30; J: TRBJ2-5; size: .; DNA: TGTGCCTGGATTGCCCGCGGGGGGACCTCAGAGACCCAGTACTTC; CDR3: CAWIARGGTSETQYF
D: TRBD1; V: TRBV5-1; J: TRBJ1-5; size: once; DNA: TGCGCCAACGCCGGGACAGACTTCATATGCCCCCAGCATTTT; CDR3: CANAGTDFICPQHF
D: .; V: TRBV28; J: TRBJ1-4; size: .; DNA: TGTGCCAGCAGTTTGACCGGACAGCTAGGGAATGAAAAACTGTTTTTT; CDR3: CASSLTGQLGNEKLFF
D: .; V: TRBV6-5; J: TRBJ2-2; size: once; DNA: TGTGCCAGCAGTTACTCCGGGGGAAGGAGGACCGGGGAGCTGTTTTTT; CDR3: CASSYSGGRRTGELFF
D: .; V: TRBV18; J: TRBJ1-3; size: once; DNA: TGTGCCAGCTCACCAATAGACAGGCTGGTTGGAAACACCATATATTTT; CDR3: CASSPIDRLVGNTIYF
D: TRBD1; V: TRBV7-8; J: TRBJ2-5; size: .; DNA: TGTGCCTCCCGAGGGACAGCCGGTGGGGAGACCCAGTACTTC; CDR3: CASRGTAGGETQYF
D: .; V: TRBV5-1; J: TRBJ2-3; size: .; DNA: TGCGCCAGCAGCTTGGATACAGATACGCAGTATTTT; CDR3: CASSLDTDTQYF
D: .; V: TRBV11-2; J: TRBJ1-3; size: once; DNA: TGTGCCAGCAGCTTCGAAGGGGGTTCAGGAAACACCATATATTTT; CDR3: CASSFEGGSGNTIYF
D: .; V: TRBV25-1; J: TRBJ1-5; size: .; DNA: TGTGCCAGCAGTGGCTCTGCGTATAGCAATCAGCCCCAGCATTTT; CDR3: CASSGSAYSNQPQHF
D: TRBD1; V: TRBV10-3; J: TRBJ1-5; size: .; DNA: TGTGCCATCAGTGAGTCACGGGTGGTTTCGGGACAGGGCCAATATAGCAATCAGCCCCAGCATTTT; CDR3: CAISESRVVSGQGQYSNQPQHF
D: .; V: TRBV27; J: TRBJ2-1; size: .; DNA: TGTGCCAGCAGTTTAGAGGAGAGCTCCTACAATGAGCAGTTCTTC; CDR3: CASSLEESSYNEQFF
D: TRBD1; V: TRBV5-1; J: TRBJ2-3; size: .; DNA: TGCGCCAGCAGCGTGTCCGGGACAGCAAACACAGATACGCAGTATTTT; CDR3: CASSVSGTANTDTQYF
D: TRBD1; V: TRBV5-4; J: TRBJ1-3; size: .; DNA: TGTGCCAGCAGGAGTGACAGGGCTGGAAACACCATATATTTT; CDR3: CASRSDRAGNTIYF
D: .; V: TRBV29-1; J: TRBJ1-3; size: .; DNA: TGCAGCGTAGAAACTGGAAACACCATATATTTT; CDR3: CSVETGNTIYF
D: .; V: TRBV20-1; J: TRBJ2-1; size: .; DNA: TGCAGTGCGCCCCATCAGAATGAGCAGTTCTTC; CDR3: CSAPHQNEQFF
D: TRBD2; V: TRBV6-6; J: TRBJ2-3; size: .; DNA: TGTGCCAGCAGCTTCACCGGGACTAACACAGATACGCAGTATTTT; CDR3: CASSFTGTNTDTQYF
D: .; V: TRBV7-6; J: TRBJ2-5; size: .; DNA: TGTGCCAGCAGTTCCCAACCCTCTGTTCGGGAGACCCAGTACTTC; CDR3: CASSSQPSVRETQYF
D: TRBD1; V: TRBV27; J: TRBJ2-7; size: .; DNA: TGTGCCAGCAGTTTATTAGGACAGGGGGTTTACGAGCAGTACTTC; CDR3: CASSLLGQGVYEQYF
D: .; V: TRBV6-5; J: TRBJ1-5; size: .; DNA: TGTGCCAGCAGAGCGGGGTCACTACGGCCCCAGCATTTT; CDR3: CASRAGSLRPQHF
D: .; V: TRBV5-4; J: TRBJ1-3; size: .; DNA: TGTGCCAGCAGCTCGAAGGGCTCTGGAAACACCATATATTTT; CDR3: CASSSKGSGNTIYF
D: TRBD1; V: TRBV4-1; J: TRBJ1-4; size: .; DNA: TGCGCCAGCAGCCCAGGACAGGGGGCAACTAATGAAAAACTGTTTTTT; CDR3: CASSPGQGATNEKLFF
D: .; V: TRBV5-8; J: TRBJ1-4; size: .; DNA: TGTGCCAGCAGCTTCCGAGATGGTGAAAAACTGTTTTTT; CDR3: CASSFRDGEKLFF